This T cell receptor (beta chain) derives from a study of T cells expressing NK-cell markers. The overall study: From sorted CD3+CD56+NKG2C+, CD3+CD56+NKG2C- and CD3+CD56-NKG2C+ T cells came the TCR beta repertoires. Study-level findings and limits: Top CD8+ clonotypes included the dominant CD3+CD56+NKG2C+ clonotypes in several donors.

The CDR3 totals 13 residues. Comment on this clonotype: Its target is not known.

TCRdb reprocessed the 5' RACE reads and reports one entry per CDR3 protein, with no DNA. The ten top clones account for around 4.2%, within a sample of about 260,000 distinct CDR3 sequences. The rearrangement links TRBV12-3 or TRBV12-4 to TRBJ1-2; TCRdb designates TRBD1, a call that cannot be tested without DNA. This clonotype originated in a woman between 18 and 75 years old in good health. The specimen was blood T cells: a sorted CD56 or NKG2C T cell subset, CD4+ or CD8+ T cells, or bulk PBMC T cells (not recorded which). The CDR3 sequence: CASTLTGAWGYTF.